The rows below give T cell receptor beta chains drawn from one sample of a study of blood T cell repertoires in COVID-19. Assay used: immunoSEQ multiplex PCR; TCRdb lists only in-frame clones, some missing. The sample contains about 140,000 clones, around 80% of which appear only once. Sequences were obtained from peripheral blood. The receptors derive from a man older than 75 with acute or convalescent COVID-19. CDR3s include the opening cysteine and the closing phenylalanine or tryptophan. The order of the fields is V gene, clone size, D gene, J gene, CDR3 DNA, CDR3 protein. A D gene is named only where the DNA matches it firmly. A row's size may be missing; if present it is once, few, many or a size class.

>TRBV7-9|NA|TRBD2|TRBJ2-7
TGTGCCAGCACCCCACGGGGGACTAGAAACTACGAGCAGTACTTC
CASTPRGTRNYEQYF
>TRBV10-3|NA|NA|TRBJ2-7
TGTGCCATCAGTGCGGGCTACGAGCAGTACTTC
CAISAGYEQYF
>TRBV4-3|NA|NA|TRBJ2-2
TGCGCCAGCAGCCGCCTCAGGGTGGGCACCGGGGAGCTGTTTTTT
CASSRLRVGTGELFF
>TRBV6-2/TRBV6-3|NA|NA|TRBJ2-5
TGTGCCAGCAGTTACGGGGGGGCACAGGAGACCCAGTACTTC
CASSYGGAQETQYF
>TRBV6-5|NA|TRBD2|TRBJ2-5
TGTGCCAGCAGCGTGACTAGCGGGGGGTCGGAGACCCAGTACTTC
CASSVTSGGSETQYF
>TRBV6-5|NA|NA|TRBJ1-6
TGTGCCAGCAGGCTAGACCATAATTCACCCCTCCACTTT
CASRLDHNSPLHF
>TRBV28|NA|TRBD1|TRBJ2-7
TGTGCCAGCAGTATGCCGGGACAGAAGTTCTACGAGCAGTACTTC
CASSMPGQKFYEQYF
>TRBV29-1|NA|TRBD2|TRBJ2-2
TGCAGCGCCCTACTAGCGGTCAAGAACACCGGGGAGCTGTTTTTT
CSALLAVKNTGELFF
>TRBV7-8|NA|NA|TRBJ2-2
TGTGCCAGCAGCCAACGGACAGCGAACACCGGGGAGCTGTTTTTT
CASSQRTANTGELFF
>TRBV7-3|NA|TRBD1|TRBJ1-1
TGTGCCAGCAGCCCGAACAGGGGCGGCACTGAAGCTTTCTTT
CASSPNRGGTEAFF
>TRBV7-2|NA|TRBD1|TRBJ2-7
TGTGCCAGCAGCCGTTCCGGGACAGGGAATTACGAGCAGTACTTC
CASSRSGTGNYEQYF
>TRBV4-1|NA|NA|TRBJ1-6
TGCGCCAGCAGCCAAGAAGGTGGGATACCGGAGGATTCACCCCTCCACTTT
CASSQEGGIPEDSPLHF
>TRBV18|NA|TRBD1|TRBJ1-5
TGTGCCAGCTCACCGAAGGGACAGGGGAATCAGCCCCAGCATTTT
CASSPKGQGNQPQHF
>TRBV5-1|NA|NA|TRBJ1-3
TGCGCCAGCAGCTTGGCGGCAGGGCAAGGAAACACCATATATTTT
CASSLAAGQGNTIYF
>TRBV2|NA|TRBD2|TRBJ2-1
TGTGCCAGCACCTTGGGACTAGCGGGGGGAAAGCAGTTCTTC
CASTLGLAGGKQFF
>TRBV6-1|once|NA|TRBJ1-5
TGTGCCAGCAGTGAATTGCAAAGAGGTCAGCCCCAGCATTTT
CASSELQRGQPQHF
>TRBV7-9|NA|TRBD2|TRBJ2-5
TGTGCCGGGACTAGTCAAGAGACCCAGTACTTC
CAGTSQETQYF
>TRBV5-1|NA|NA|TRBJ2-2
TGCGCCAGCAGCCTTTCGGGAACCGGGGAGCTGTTTTTT
CASSLSGTGELFF
>TRBV5-1|few|NA|TRBJ1-1
TGCGCCAGCAGCTTGGCTTGGCAGAACACTGAAGCTTTCTTT
CASSLAWQNTEAFF
>TRBV7-8|few|NA|TRBJ1-2
TGTGCCAGCAGCCAACAGCGGGAAGGCTATGGCTACACCTTC
CASSQQREGYGYTF
>TRBV3-1/TRBV3-2|NA|NA|TRBJ1-2
TGTGCCAGCAGCCAAGACCCCGGGGGCTACACCTTC
CASSQDPGGYTF
>TRBV11-1|NA|NA|TRBJ2-5
TGTGCCAGCAGCCCAGACGTGACACAAGAGACCCAGTACTTC
CASSPDVTQETQYF
>TRBV2|NA|NA|TRBJ1-1
TGTGCCAGCAGTGCACAGCTTCCTATGAACACTGAAGCTTTCTTT
CASSAQLPMNTEAFF
>TRBV25-1|NA|NA|TRBJ1-3
TGTGCCAGCAGTGATCTGGGGGCGGGAAACACCATATATTTT
CASSDLGAGNTIYF
>TRBV19|NA|NA|TRBJ1-1
TGTGCCAGTACCCCCGACGGAAGGGGGACTGAAGCTTTCTTT
CASTPDGRGTEAFF
>TRBV5-6|NA|NA|TRBJ1-1
TGTGCCAGCAGCCGGAAGGTCCTAGACACTGAAGCTTTCTTT
CASSRKVLDTEAFF
>TRBV29-1|NA|TRBD1|TRBJ1-3
TGCAGCGTTGACCTACTCGACAGGGGCGGAAACACCATATATTTT
CSVDLLDRGGNTIYF
>TRBV19|NA|TRBD1|TRBJ1-4
TGTGCCAGTAGTCTCCTGGGACAGGGGGTACCTAATGAAAAACTGTTTTTT
CASSLLGQGVPNEKLFF
>TRBV7-3|few|TRBD2|TRBJ2-1
TGTGCCAGCAGCCTGGGACTAGCGGGGGGGTATGAGCAGTTCTTC
CASSLGLAGGYEQFF
>TRBV10-3|NA|TRBD2|TRBJ2-3
TGTGCCATCAGTGGCCTAGCGGGGGACACAGATACGCAGTATTTT
CAISGLAGDTDTQYF
>TRBV5-6|NA|NA|TRBJ2-4
TGTGCCAGCAGCTTGATCACAGGGGAGGACATTCAGTACTTC
CASSLITGEDIQYF
>TRBV29-1|NA|NA|TRBJ2-3
TGCAGCGTGCAGGGCTCCACAGATACGCAGTATTTT
CSVQGSTDTQYF
>TRBV3-1/TRBV3-2|NA|TRBD1|TRBJ1-6
TGTGCCAGCAGACTGGGACAGAATAATTCACCCCTCCACTTT
CASRLGQNNSPLHF
>TRBV7-3|NA|TRBD1|TRBJ2-5
TGTGCCAGCAGTCAGGGGGCCGCAGAGACCCAGTACTTC
CASSQGAAETQYF
>TRBV7-6|NA|NA|TRBJ1-3
TGTGCCAGCAGCTTAGCTGGCGGATTCTCTGGAAACACCATATATTTT
CASSLAGGFSGNTIYF
>TRBV6-5|few|NA|TRBJ1-1
TGTGCCAGCAGTTACTCATTAGCGAACACTGAAGCTTTCTTT
CASSYSLANTEAFF
>TRBV18|NA|NA|TRBJ1-4
TGTGCCAGCTCACCGGGACAACATAATGAAAAACTGTTTTTT
CASSPGQHNEKLFF
>TRBV18|few|TRBD2|TRBJ2-5
TGTGCCAGCTCACCAGGACTAGCGGGCTTCGAGACCCAGTACTTC
CASSPGLAGFETQYF
>TRBV19|NA|NA|TRBJ1-2
TGTGCCAGTAACAGGGTTTTAACGGGGTATGGCTACACCTTC
CASNRVLTGYGYTF
>TRBV6-4|NA|NA|TRBJ2-6
TGTGCCAGCAGTGGACAGGGAGGTAACAACGTCCTGACTTTC
CASSGQGGNNVLTF
>TRBV4-1|once|TRBD1|TRBJ2-7
TGCGCCAGCAGCCAGAGGACAGGGGGTCCCTCCTACGAGCAGTACTTC
CASSQRTGGPSYEQYF
>TRBV9|NA|NA|TRBJ2-1
TGTGCCAGCAGCGTAGGGACAGCCTCCGGACGGTTCTTC
CASSVGTASGRFF
>TRBV6-5|once|NA|TRBJ2-5
TGTGCCAGCAGTTACGGGCAGGGGCGATTAGAGACCCAGTACTTC
CASSYGQGRLETQYF
>TRBV2|NA|NA|TRBJ2-7
TGTGCCAGCAGCCGAGGGGCCGGCCGGACTACTCTTGACGAGCAGTACTTC
CASSRGAGRTTLDEQYF
>TRBV6-5|NA|NA|TRBJ1-2
TGTGCCAGCAGTTCTCAGACAGGCTATGGCTACACCTTC
CASSSQTGYGYTF
>TRBV11-1|NA|TRBD1|TRBJ1-6
TGTGCCAGCAGCAATGGACAGGGATTAAGAGGCCACTTT
CASSNGQGLRGHF
>TRBV28|NA|TRBD1|TRBJ1-6
TGTGCCTCAGGACAGGTCTATAATTCACCCCTCCACTTT
CASGQVYNSPLHF
>TRBV7-3|NA|TRBD1|TRBJ1-2
TGTGCCAGCAGCATTGGACAGGGGATGAGCTACACCTTC
CASSIGQGMSYTF
>TRBV11-2|NA|TRBD2|TRBJ2-2
TGTGCCAGCAGCTTGGGACTAGCGGGAGCGAACACCGGGGAGCTGTTTTTT
CASSLGLAGANTGELFF
>TRBV5-1|NA|NA|TRBJ2-3
TGCGCCAGCAGCTTGGGCGGACAGCTAGATACGCAGTATTTT
CASSLGGQLDTQYF
>TRBV28|once|NA|TRBJ1-1
TGTGCCAGCAGTCTCATCGGGGCTGAAGCTTTCTTT
CASSLIGAEAFF
>TRBV2|NA|TRBD1|TRBJ2-1
TGTGCCAGCAGTCCCGCTAAGGGGGCGGCCAGCTCCTACAATGAGCAGTTCTTC
CASSPAKGAASSYNEQFF
>TRBV28|NA|NA|TRBJ1-2
TGTGCCAGCAGCTCCCTAGAGGGTTCCTATGGCTACACCTTC
CASSSLEGSYGYTF
>TRBV27|once|TRBD1|TRBJ2-7
TGTGCCAGCAGTTTTGGGACAGCCGTCTCTCCCAAGTACTTC
CASSFGTAVSPKYF
>TRBV5-4|few|NA|TRBJ2-7
TGTGCCAGCAGCTTGCTAGGGGTGAACTACGAGCAGTACTTC
CASSLLGVNYEQYF
>TRBV20-1|NA|NA|TRBJ1-2
TGCAGTGCTATTGGAGAGTATGGCTACACCTTC
CSAIGEYGYTF
>TRBV5-1|NA|TRBD1|TRBJ1-4
TGCGCCAGCAGCTTGGGACAGGGGGCTCTTAGTCGTTATGAAAAACTGTTTTTT
CASSLGQGALSRYEKLFF
>TRBV7-2|NA|NA|TRBJ1-5
TGTGCCAGCAGCTTATGGTCTGTGGGGGGGTCGGGTCAGCCCCAGCATTTT
CASSLWSVGGSGQPQHF